This T cell receptor beta chain originates from a study of OX40 agonist ivuxolimab in advanced cancers. For context, the study as a whole: Ivuxolimab was an agonistic, fully human IgG2 monoclonal antibody directed against OX40 (CD134), a costimulatory receptor. Among the approximately 50 dose-escalation patients, 19 had hepatocellular carcinoma, some 15 melanoma, 9 renal cell carcinoma and 9 head and neck cancer. Intravenous ivuxolimab was administered to patients every 2 weeks at six dose levels: 0.01, 0.1, 0.3, 1.5, 3 and 10 mg/kg. Partial responses occurred in three dose-escalation patients, of whom one had hepatocellular carcinoma and two had cutaneous melanoma. Peripheral TCRbeta sequencing was intended to test whether TCR sequence diversity was altered and clonal T-cell expansion was caused by ivuxolimab. The monotherapy dose-escalation portion (N ≈ 57 patients) of the phase I ivuxolimab trial is reported in the paper. A male proportion of around 83% and a mean age of 60 years, ranging from roughly 23 to 85, were recorded for the dose-escalation cohort. Patients were allowed to have had prior anti-PD-1, anti-PD-L1 or anti-CTLA-4 therapy, and around 37% of the dose-escalation patients had previously received checkpoint inhibitors. The paper's findings and limits, for the study overall: Low levels of normalized T-cell clonal expansion were also seen in some nonresponding patients. In the 0.1-3.0 mg/kg groups, partial responders had among the lowest normalized peripheral clonal expansion, particularly in CD8+ T cells. Clonal expansion of both CD4+ and CD8+ blood T cells was observed from baseline to week 6 at doses 0.1 to 3.0 mg/kg. After ivuxolimab, CD8+ T cells had more expanded clones than CD4+ T cells on average. The antigen specificity of the peripheral T cells that underwent clonal expansion was not determined.

Patients with autoimmune disease history or receiving systemic immunosuppression were excluded from the trial. In every dose cohort, peripheral blood was drawn for TCR sequencing at baseline, cycle 4 day 1, and cycle 7 day 1. The samples were drawn from a first-in-human, open-label, multicenter phase I dose-escalation trial of ivuxolimab. Adults with locally advanced or metastatic melanoma, renal cell carcinoma, hepatocellular carcinoma or head and neck squamous cell carcinoma were enrolled in the trial. Before TCR sequencing, CD4+ T cells and CD8+ T cells from peripheral blood were sorted into separate populations. Turning to this clone: The specificity of this receptor is unknown. It has no much larger one-base neighbor in the sample; base qualities were not kept.

For sequencing of the TCRbeta CDR3 region, genomic DNA was extracted from the sorted cells. The immunoSEQ Assay was used to sequence the TCRbeta CDR3 regions. In TCRdb, the immuneACCESS table is reduced to in-frame sequences with V and J assigned. These tables do not hold every clone; where another copy was compared, an unresolved V gene accounts for under half, and the others remain unexplained. The sample table shows tens of thousands of clones, and around 89% are seen once. Together, the top ten hold approximately 0.4% of the sample. CDR1 and CDR2, per the germline V gene, are MRHNA and SNTAGT. At the junction V is shortened by 0 bases and J by 5 bases, with 16 bases in between. The CDR3 sequence holds 16 residues, the cysteine and phenylalanine included. Only the CDR3 part of the read is kept: 48 bases, read in frame from the first base.

This sequence uses TRBV6-4 and TRBJ1-1; matching of 6 bases hints at TRBD1 as the D gene. This receptor was taken from an adult with an advanced solid tumor such as melanoma, head and neck, liver or kidney cancer. The input for sequencing was CD4+ or CD8+ T cells sorted from blood, taken in a trial of the OX40 agonist ivuxolimab. The nucleotide sequence is TGTGCCAGCAGTGACTCGAGAGGGGGGTCCGCGACTGAAGCTTTCTTT. Its product reads: CASSDSRGGSATEAFF.